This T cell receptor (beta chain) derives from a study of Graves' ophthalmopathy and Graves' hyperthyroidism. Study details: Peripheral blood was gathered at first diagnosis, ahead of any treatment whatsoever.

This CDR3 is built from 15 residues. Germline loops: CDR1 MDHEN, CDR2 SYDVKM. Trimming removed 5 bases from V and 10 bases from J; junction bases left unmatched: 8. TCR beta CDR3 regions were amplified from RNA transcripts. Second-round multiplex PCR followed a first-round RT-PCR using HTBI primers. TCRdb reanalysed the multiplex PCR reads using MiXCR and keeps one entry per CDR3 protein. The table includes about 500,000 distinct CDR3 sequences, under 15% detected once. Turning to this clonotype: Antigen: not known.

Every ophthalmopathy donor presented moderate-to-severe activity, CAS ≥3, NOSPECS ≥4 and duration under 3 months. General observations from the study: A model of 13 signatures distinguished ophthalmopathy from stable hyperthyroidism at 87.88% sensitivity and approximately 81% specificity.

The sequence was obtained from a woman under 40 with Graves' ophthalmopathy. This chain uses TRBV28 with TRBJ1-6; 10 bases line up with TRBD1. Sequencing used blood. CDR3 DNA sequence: TGTGCCAGCAGTGAGGACAGGGGGGGAAAGTCACCCCTCCACTTT. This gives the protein CASSEDRGGKSPLHF. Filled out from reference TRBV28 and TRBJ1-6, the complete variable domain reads DVKVTQSSRYLVKRTGEKVFLECVQDMDHENMFWYRQDPGLGLRLIYFSYDVKMKEKGDIPEGYSVSREKKERFSLILESASTNQTSMYLCASSEDRGGKSPLHFGNGTRLTVT.